The entry below describes one T cell receptor (beta chain). Antigen: not known. Trimming stripped 5 bases from V and 8 bases from J, with 19 bases between. The germline gives CDR1 SGHRS, CDR2 YFSETQ. This CDR3 has 14 amino acids. Amplification used 60 Vbeta primers and 13 Jbeta primers. The table came from immunoSEQ multiplex PCR; TCRdb's copy has only in-frame clones and leaves some out. In the table there are roughly 110,000 clones, approximately 80% of which are singletons. The sample is drawn from a study of cytomegalovirus exposure and HLA in healthy donors. Overall study: An early release of data contained 75 million to 90 million unique TCRs, which came from HLA-typed donors.

Study findings and constraints: Earlier analysis yielded a pattern in which most TCR beta V segments were productive about 90% or about 30% of the time.

V is TRBV5-1 and J is TRBJ1-2, with D unclear. The sequenced material came from PBMCs. The sequence came from a woman aged 25-40 years in good health and CMV-seropositive. The CDR3 region is CASSSQTDSGGYTF. DNA of the CDR3: TGCGCCAGCAGTTCCCAGACGGACTCCGGGGGCTACACCTTC.